Listed below are T cell receptor beta chains from one sample, sequenced in a study of blood T cell repertoires in COVID-19. The assay was immunoSEQ multiplex PCR, and TCRdb's table has in-frame clones only and misses some. The sample includes a few hundred thousand clones, 88% of them seen just once. Material: PBMCs or T cells enriched from blood (not recorded which). The origin of the receptors is a woman in her thirties or forties with acute COVID-19. CDR3s leave out the opening cysteine and the closing phenylalanine or tryptophan.

CDR3: ASSLAGGEKNIQY; V: TRBV19; length: 13
CDR3: ASSRGGGTLSGNTIY; V: TRBV5-4; length: 15
CDR3: ASSLTATGELF; V: TRBV11-2; length: 11
CDR3: ASSPRTGRTNYGYT; V: TRBV2; length: 14
CDR3: ASSLGQGKNEQY; V: TRBV5-1; length: 12
CDR3: ASSDGQCDTEAF; V: TRBV21-1; length: 12
CDR3: ASSFEGAPF; V: TRBV12-3/TRBV12-4; length: 9
CDR3: ASSLHWTGPEAF; V: TRBV6-5; length: 12
CDR3: ASSAQGGTEAF; V: TRBV19; length: 11
CDR3: ASSARLAGGTDTQY; V: TRBV5-1; length: 14
CDR3: ASSSSRLAGGYGDTQY; V: TRBV7-2; length: 16
CDR3: SAAQGTEAF; V: TRBV20-1; length: 9
CDR3: ASSSWTSGRAGEQF; V: TRBV27; length: 14
CDR3: ASSLAGAGVDNEQF; V: TRBV5-4; length: 14
CDR3: ASSPRGLNNQPQH; V: TRBV5-6; length: 13
CDR3: ASSLSKGYTEAF; V: TRBV18; length: 12
CDR3: AWRSRTVGNQPQH; V: TRBV30; length: 13
CDR3: ASSPGLLAKETQY; V: TRBV7-2; length: 13
CDR3: ASSSGLAGGPLQETQY; V: TRBV5-1; length: 16
CDR3: ASSRGGPSTGELF; V: TRBV5-4; length: 13
CDR3: AISEQPGAYGYT; V: TRBV10-3; length: 12
CDR3: AIKTGTENTEAF; V: TRBV10-3; length: 12
CDR3: ASMSSYNEQF; V: TRBV12-3/TRBV12-4; length: 10
CDR3: ASSILAGGLTDTQY; V: TRBV19; length: 14
CDR3: ASRATGWGGTEAF; V: TRBV3-1/TRBV3-2; length: 13
CDR3: ATRGQGDTGELF; V: TRBV24-1; length: 12
CDR3: ASSRRDSNYGYT; V: TRBV7-9; length: 12
CDR3: ASSLGTDIWGNTIY; V: TRBV5-1; length: 14
CDR3: ASSTISGGTRGNEQF; V: TRBV9; length: 15
CDR3: SVRGTGQETQY; V: TRBV29-1; length: 11
CDR3: ASSLGGRGENIQY; V: TRBV5-4; length: 13
CDR3: ASSPPFKLNRDRGKYEQY; V: TRBV23-1; length: 18
CDR3: SVTTGSRWAKNIQY; V: TRBV29-1; length: 14
CDR3: ATRPPGTYNEQF; V: TRBV24-1; length: 12
CDR3: ASSLMDTDQPQH; V: TRBV2; length: 12
CDR3: ASSLQNEQF; V: TRBV5-1; length: 9
CDR3: ASGGQRYTEAF; V: TRBV2; length: 11
CDR3: ASSTGLVSSDTQY; V: TRBV19; length: 13
CDR3: AITPDRDQPQH; V: TRBV10-3; length: 11
CDR3: ASSTPGLAGNTQY; V: TRBV5-6; length: 13
CDR3: ASRSPRDTYTGELF; V: TRBV19; length: 14
CDR3: ASSLGLLQETQY; V: TRBV13; length: 12
CDR3: ASSYSTVAGETQY; V: TRBV6-2/TRBV6-3; length: 13
CDR3: ASIAGGQETQY; V: TRBV6-1; length: 11
CDR3: ARSPYREGGYT; V: TRBV5-3; length: 11
CDR3: ASSLRSSGVSTDTQY; V: TRBV7-2; length: 15
CDR3: ATSDSQGDEQPQH; V: TRBV24-1; length: 13
CDR3: ASLTGFYEQY; V: TRBV2; length: 10
CDR3: ASQLARDYEQY; V: TRBV12-5; length: 11
CDR3: ASSSGQGETEAF; V: TRBV7-6; length: 12
CDR3: ASSGQDSNQPQH; V: TRBV18; length: 12